The entry below gives a single T cell receptor (beta chain) sequence along with its context. CDR1 is SGDLS and CDR2 is YYNGEE in the germline V gene. This CDR3 has 14 amino acids. Losses at the gene ends were 4 bases for V and 5 bases for J; bases not matched to a gene: 7. The data originate from a study of blood T cell repertoires in COVID-19. Across the study: The origin of the acute and convalescent COVID-19 samples was the United States, Italy and Spain.

Libraries were prepared by immunoSEQ multiplex PCR; TCRdb keeps only in-frame clonotypes and omits some of them. The table has 200,000 to 250,000 clones, 65% to 85% seen once. The gene calls are TRBV9 and TRBJ2-5; 8 bases line up with TRBD1. This TCR was recovered from a woman between 40 and 50 years old with active or convalescent COVID-19. The sequencing input was peripheral blood. This chain's CDR3 is CASSIGQGRETQYF. CDR3 nucleotides: TGTGCCAGCAGCATCGGACAGGGAAGGGAGACCCAGTACTTC.